The 4 T cell receptor beta chains below come from one sample, sequenced in a study of T cells after yellow fever vaccination. TCRdb re-derived calls from the 5' RACE reads in MiXCR, one entry per CDR3 protein. The sample lists about 400,000 distinct CDR3 sequences; about 9.9% were seen once. Sequencing used PBMCs, obtained on the day of the first yellow fever vaccination. The receptor source for this set is a man aged 18 to 29 who received the YFV17D yellow fever vaccine.

The rearrangement joins TRBV13 to TRBJ2-3, with TRBD2 as a possible D gene (5 bases). V was shortened by 5 bases and J by 6 bases, with 9 bases between the two germline ends. The germline CDR1 and CDR2 sequences are PRHDT and FYEKMQ (reference sequence). The CDR3 length is 12 residues. CDR3 region: CASSEERDTQYF. In DNA form, the CDR3 reads TGTGCCAGCAGCGAGGAGCGGGATACGCAGTATTTT.

This chain connects TRBV4-2 to TRBJ1-2, with a tentative D call TRBD1 (5 bases). V was pared by 1 base and J by 7 bases, with 13 bases between. CDR1 LGHNA and CDR2 YNFKEQ come from the germline V gene. This CDR3 spans 14 amino acids. CDR3 coding DNA: TGTGCCAGCAGCCAAGGTGGAAGGGACTTTGGCTACACCTTC. Translated: CASSQGGRDFGYTF.

The chain recombines TRBV4-2 with TRBJ2-3, with TRBD2 matching over 13 bases. The V and J ends lost 3 bases and 5 bases, in that order; junction bases with no gene match: 8. CDR3 size: 17 residues. The germline V gene has CDR1 LGHNA and CDR2 YNFKEQ. Here the CDR3 DNA reads TGTGCCAGCAGCCAGGAAACTAGCGGGGGGGCGAGAGATACGCAGTATTTT. Its protein product is CASSQETSGGARDTQYF.

This clonotype was recorded many times. V is TRBV7-2 and J is TRBJ2-3; 8 bases fit TRBD2. The trim removed 5 bases at V and 1 base at J, leaving 11 bases unmatched. The CDR3 is 17 residues long. From germline, CDR1 is SGHTA and CDR2 FQGNSA. CDR3 DNA: TGTGCCAGCAGCCCGAAGACTAGCGCATGGGGCACAGATACGCAGTATTTT. This codes for CASSPKTSAWGTDTQYF.